Sequencing of this TCR beta chain was carried out in a study of control samples from healthy donors and cancer patients. The protocol was immunoSEQ multiplex PCR, while the TCRdb copy is restricted to in-frame clones and leaves out a portion. The sample has about 120,000 clones, 92% seen once; the top ten hold about 2.2%. Germline V CDR1 and CDR2: SGDLS, YYNGEE. Trimming cost V 4 bases and J 0 bases; bases outside gene matches: 10. The CDR3 extends over 16 amino acids. The sequence was obtained from a woman aged 50 to 65 in good health. Sequenced sample: blood. The chain has TRBV9 and TRBJ2-7, with 7 positions matching TRBD1. The CDR3 here is CASSSGTAISSYEQYF. CDR3 in DNA: TGTGCCAGCAGCTCCGGGACAGCCATTAGCTCCTACGAGCAGTACTTC.